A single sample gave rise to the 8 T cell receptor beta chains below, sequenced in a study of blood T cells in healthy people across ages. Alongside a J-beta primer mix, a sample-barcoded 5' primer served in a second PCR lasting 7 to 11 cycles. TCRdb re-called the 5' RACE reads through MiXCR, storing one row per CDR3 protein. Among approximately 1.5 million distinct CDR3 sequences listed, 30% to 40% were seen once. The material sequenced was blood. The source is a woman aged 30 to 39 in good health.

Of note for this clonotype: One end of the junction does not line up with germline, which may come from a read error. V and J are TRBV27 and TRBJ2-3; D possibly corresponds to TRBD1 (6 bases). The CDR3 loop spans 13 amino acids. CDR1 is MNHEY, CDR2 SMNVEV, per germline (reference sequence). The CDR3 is CASRGAGLDTRYF. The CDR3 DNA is TGTGCCAGCAGGGGGGCTGGGCTGGATACGCGGTATTTT.

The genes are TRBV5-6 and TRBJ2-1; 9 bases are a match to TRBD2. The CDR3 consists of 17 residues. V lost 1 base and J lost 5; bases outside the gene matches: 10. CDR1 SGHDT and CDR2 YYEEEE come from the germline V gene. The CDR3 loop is CASSLLASGAPHNEQFF. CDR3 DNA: TGTGCCAGCAGCTTGCTGGCTAGCGGGGCCCCCCACAATGAGCAGTTCTTC.

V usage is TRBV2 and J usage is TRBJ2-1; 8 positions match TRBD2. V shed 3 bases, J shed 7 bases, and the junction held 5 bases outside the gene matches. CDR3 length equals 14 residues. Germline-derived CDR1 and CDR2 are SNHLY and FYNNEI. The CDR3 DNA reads TGTGCCAGCAGTGAGATCGGCGGGAGGAATGAGCAGTTCTTC. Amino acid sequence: CASSEIGGRNEQFF.

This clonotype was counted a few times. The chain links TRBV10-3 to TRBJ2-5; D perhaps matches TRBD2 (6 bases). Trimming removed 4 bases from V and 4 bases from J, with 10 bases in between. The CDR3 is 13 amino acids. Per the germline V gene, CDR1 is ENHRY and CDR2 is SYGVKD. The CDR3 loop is CAISAGEAETQYF. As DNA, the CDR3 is TGTGCCATCAGTGCGGGGGAGGCAGAGACCCAGTACTTC.

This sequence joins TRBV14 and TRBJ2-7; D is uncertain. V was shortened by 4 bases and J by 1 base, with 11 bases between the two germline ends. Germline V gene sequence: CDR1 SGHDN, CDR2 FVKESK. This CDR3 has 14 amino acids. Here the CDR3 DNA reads TGTGCCAGCAGCCCAGCGACCTGGTCCTACGAGCAGTACTTC. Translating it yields CASSPATWSYEQYF.

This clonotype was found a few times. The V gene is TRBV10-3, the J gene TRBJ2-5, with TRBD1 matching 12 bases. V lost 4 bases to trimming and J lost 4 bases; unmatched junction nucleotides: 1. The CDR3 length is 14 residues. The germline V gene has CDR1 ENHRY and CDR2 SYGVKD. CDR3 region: CAISGDRGRETQYF. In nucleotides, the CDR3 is TGTGCCATCAGTGGGGACAGGGGGCGAGAGACCCAGTACTTC.

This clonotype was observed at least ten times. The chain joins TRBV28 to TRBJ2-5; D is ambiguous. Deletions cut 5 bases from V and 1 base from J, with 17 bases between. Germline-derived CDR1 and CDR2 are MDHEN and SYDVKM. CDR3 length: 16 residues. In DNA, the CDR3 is TGTGCCAGCAGTCTCCCGGCCTTACTAACCCAAGAGACCCAGTACTTC. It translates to CASSLPALLTQETQYF.

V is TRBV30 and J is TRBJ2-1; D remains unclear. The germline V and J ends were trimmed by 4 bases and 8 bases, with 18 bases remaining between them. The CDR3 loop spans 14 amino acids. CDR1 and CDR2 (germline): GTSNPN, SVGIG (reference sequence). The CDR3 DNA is TGTGCCTGGACGCGAGCATCGTTAGGAGATGAGCAGTTCTTC. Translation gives CAWTRASLGDEQFF. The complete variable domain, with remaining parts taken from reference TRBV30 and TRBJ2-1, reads SQTIHQWPATLVQPVGSPLSLECTVEGTSNPNLYWYRQAAGRGLQLLFYSVGIGQISSEVPQNLSASRPQDRQFILSSKKLLLSDSGFYLCAWTRASLGDEQFFGPGTRLTVL.